The present T cell receptor (beta chain) was sequenced within a study of circulating CD8 cells and anti-PD-1 response in melanoma (dated by TCRdb to about 2020). At the level of the whole study: Nivolumab was administered to patients intravenously at 3 mg/kg every 2 weeks. The melanoma cohort included approximately 13 patients, of whom seven received anti-PD-1 as first-line therapy and six had previously received targeted therapy or immunotherapy. Responders were defined as patients showing complete or partial responses, and non-responders as patients showing stable or progressive disease (RECIST v1.1). The TCR repertoire analysis covered some eleven melanoma patients: 7 non-responders and 4 responders. PD-1 on on-treatment samples was detected using a biotinylated anti-human IgG4 antibody.

Broader findings and caveats from the paper: Both treatment-naive and previously treated patients were included in the cohort, and this mixing was noted by the authors as something that could influence results. Only baseline and M1 samples from a small cohort with few responders were used in the published TCR repertoire comparisons. Because of limited material, replicates were generally not included when the experiments were performed. The DNEG repertoire had the highest diversity, the PD-1 and DPOS repertoires had similar and higher clonality, and the TIGIT repertoires had the lowest diversity. Because tumor material was not accessible, tumor reactivity was instead assessed by peptide assays on expanded sorted subsets. Repertoires were found to be largely private between subsets, with under 7.5% of TRB clonotypes shared at M1, and the highest sharing was observed between DPOS and TIGIT.

Four subsets defined by PD-1 and/or TIGIT were sorted from live CD3+CD8+TCRalphabeta+ cells on a BD FACSAria II cell sorter. To characterize how relevant each subset is to anti-PD-1 therapy response, circulating CD8 T cells were sorted into four subsets based on PD-1 and TIGIT expression. Both TCR alpha and TCR beta chains were sequenced from each sorted CD8 T-cell subset. Peripheral blood was drawn before the first anti-PD-1 injection and after two and four injections. PBMCs were immediately isolated by Ficoll gradient centrifugation. Until use, PBMCs were cryopreserved in liquid nitrogen in RPMI containing about 22% FCS and about 9.2% DMSO. After thawing, PBMCs were stained with a viability dye and with antibodies against CD3, CD8alpha, TCRalphabeta, PD-1 and TIGIT. Total RNA was extracted with the RNeasy Kit, and a RIN above 7 was reached by every sample. About this clonotype itself: Its antigen specificity is not known. The junction differs from germline at one of its ends, possibly a read error.

The instrument given in TCRdb is NextSeq 500. The QIAseq Immune Repertoire RNA Library Kit, Human TCR Panel was used to prepare TCR libraries from 15 ng of total RNA. Sequencing of the TCR libraries was done on an Illumina NextSeq with a Mid Output V2 kit and asymmetric 261x41 paired-end reads. Every TCR library was diluted to approximately 4 nM, then pooled, denatured and loaded at roughly 1 pM. The study's processing was this. TCR FASTQ files were processed in the QIAGEN GeneGlobe Data Analysis Center, and downstream analysis was performed in R 3.5.2. To get clonality, Shannon entropy was normalized by the log of the number of unique productive sequences and the result was subtracted from one. For each subset, Fisher exact tests at 5% FDR were used to find TRA or TRB clonotypes whose abundance differed between baseline and M1. Clonotypes with differential abundance were classified as emerging, expanding, contracting or non-expanding/contracting. Repertoire overlap between patients was measured with Morisita's overlap index. In-frame beta chains were kept once TCRdb had trimmed the public reads at Q25 with fastp and called clones with MiXCR. For every CDR3 protein sequence, its rows merge into one entry that carries the most common genes and DNA. The V and J calls were not made by the authors but by TCRdb's processing. The sample table lists approximately 300 distinct CDR3 sequences, around 7% of them with a count of one. The ten largest make up roughly 60% of the sample.

CDR1 and CDR2 are drawn from the germline V gene: SGHTA, FQGNSA. Counted from cysteine to phenylalanine, this CDR3 has 16 amino acids. The sequence is cut down to CDR3 DNA, 48 bases in frame from base 1. The chain joins TRBV7-2 to TRBJ2-1; perhaps TRBD2 is the D gene, with 5 bases matching. The sample consisted of CD8+ T cells from PBMCs, taken at baseline or after one month of anti-PD-1 therapy (not recorded which). This TCR was sampled from a human donor with melanoma. In nucleotides, the sequence is TGTGCCAGCAGCTACGACTTGCGGGTGGTATACAGTGAGCAGTTCTTC. The translation is CASSYDLRVVYSEQFF.